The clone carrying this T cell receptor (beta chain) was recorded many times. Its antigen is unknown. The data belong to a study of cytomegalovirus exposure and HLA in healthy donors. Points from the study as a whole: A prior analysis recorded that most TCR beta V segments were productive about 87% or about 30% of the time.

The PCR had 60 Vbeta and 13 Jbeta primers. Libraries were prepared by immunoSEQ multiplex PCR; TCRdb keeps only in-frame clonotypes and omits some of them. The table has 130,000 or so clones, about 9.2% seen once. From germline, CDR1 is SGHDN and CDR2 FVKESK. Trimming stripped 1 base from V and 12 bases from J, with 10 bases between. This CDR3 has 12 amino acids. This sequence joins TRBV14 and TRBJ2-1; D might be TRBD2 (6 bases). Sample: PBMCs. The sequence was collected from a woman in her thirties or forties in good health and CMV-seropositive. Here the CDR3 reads CASSQAGAVQFF. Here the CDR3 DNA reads TGTGCCAGCAGCCAAGCGGGAGCGGTGCAGTTCTTC.